This TCR beta chain was recorded in a study of OX40 agonist ivuxolimab in advanced cancers. On the study more broadly: Patients receiving dose escalation had hepatocellular carcinoma, melanoma, renal cell or head and neck cancer. Whole-study results and caveats: Averaged across samples, CD8+ T cells carried more expanded clones than CD4+ did.

Comment on this clone: Its cognate antigen is unknown.

Profiled with immunoSEQ multiplex PCR; TCRdb holds only in-frame clones, not every one. The table records just under 80,000 clones, approximately 85% of them present only once. Trimming shortened V by 11 bases and J by 0 bases, and 14 bases separated the two germline ends. This CDR3 is 14 amino acids long. Germline loops: CDR1 SEHNR, CDR2 FQNEAQ (reference sequence). Blood draws occurred at baseline, cycle 4 day 1, and cycle 7 day 1. The rearrangement joins TRBV7-9 to TRBJ1-3; D not resolved. This sequence originates from an adult with an advanced solid tumor such as melanoma, head and neck, liver or kidney cancer. The sample consisted of CD4+ or CD8+ T cells sorted from blood, taken in a trial of the OX40 agonist ivuxolimab. The CDR3 DNA sequence: TGTGCCTTGTCCCTGGAAAACTCTGGAAACACCATATATTTT. Translation gives CALSLENSGNTIYF.